This TCR beta chain was captured in a study of T cell responses to AZD1222 COVID-19 vaccine. Study results and limitations: Spike-specific TCR breadth and depth went up after people got two AZD1222 doses. It was only a handful of AZD1222 recipients who were seropositive at baseline. All repertoire sampling was performed exclusively after the peak T cell response.

Remarks on this clone: The antigen is undetermined.

The CDR3 spans 12 residues. Per germline, CDR1 MNHEY and CDR2 SVGAGI. Trimming removed 6 bases at V and 3 bases at J, with 8 bases between. Sequencing was performed with immunoSEQ multiplex PCR; in TCRdb, only in-frame clones are kept and a portion is missing. The repertoire includes 150,000 to 200,000 clones, over 85% of them detected once, and about 4.2% sits in the top ten. The sequence came from an adult in good health. The gene calls are TRBV6-5 and TRBJ1-1; the D gene is possibly TRBD1 (6 bases). Sequenced here: peripheral blood, sampled on day 0 of AZD1222 vaccination. CDR3 region: CASRAGDTEAFF. CDR3 bases: TGTGCCAGCAGGGCAGGGGACACTGAAGCTTTCTTT.